This T cell receptor (beta chain) is from a study of T cell clones after liver transplantation (dated by TCRdb to between 2019 and 2020). For the study in its entirety: ITN030ST, the source of the samples, was a randomized trial that attempted immunosuppression withdrawal within 2 years of liver transplantation. Donor-reactive T cell clones were identified by TCRbeta sequencing after a pre-transplant mixed lymphocyte reaction and then tracked in post-transplant blood. Third party-reactive TCRbeta sequences from pre-transplant MLRs were also identified as an antigen-independent comparator for donor-reactive sequences. Three of the eight recipients were HCV-positive; the others were transplanted for non-autoimmune, non-viral indications. Subjects received no induction therapy and standard immunosuppression until randomization at 12-24 months post-transplant. Tolerance was defined as complete withdrawal of immunosuppression for at least one year without a rise in liver enzymes beyond twice the upper limit of normal. Blood samples were collected pre-transplant, then pre-randomization ahead of withdrawal, and finally post-randomization once withdrawal had either been completed or failed. Of the 8 liver transplant recipients making up the studied cohort, 3 were classified as tolerant and 5 as non-tolerant.

The CDR3 goes from the cysteine to the phenylalanine over 11 residues. Only the CDR3 portion is preserved as DNA: 33 bases, with reading frame beginning at the first base. The junction shows trimming of 3 bases on V and 3 bases on J, plus 5 bases between the germline ends. As encoded in the germline V gene (reference sequence), CDR1 is DFQATT while CDR2 is SNEGSKA. Overall study results and their limits: Because of small, heterogeneous patient numbers and non-standardized post-transplant time points, the conclusions were only preliminary. A greater decline was seen for donor-reactive sequences than for third party-reactive sequences, suggesting partial antigen-specific deletion unrelated to withdrawal success. In a couple of subjects, low numbers of available donor cells limited the measurable donor-reactive repertoire. When repertoire turnover was accounted for, significantly reduced detection of donor-reactive sequences was found in 7 of 8 subjects for CD4 and in 8 of 8 subjects for CD8. Because no allograft tissue specimens were available, donor-reactive T cells may have migrated into the graft instead of being deleted. A significant post-transplant decrease in circulating donor-reactive CD4 TCRbeta sequences was observed in most of the 8 subjects, irrespective of tolerance or HCV status.

In the paper's terms, the time point label means: pre-transplant. Thawed unstimulated PBMCs were stained for CD3, CD4 and CD8 and FACS-sorted into CD3+CD4+ and CD3+CD8+ populations. Randomization to immunosuppression withdrawal applied to every one of the 8 studied subjects. The Qiagen DNeasy Blood and Tissue Kit was used for isolation of genomic DNA. This clone was counted once. It lacks a known antigen. The input lacks base qualities; no much larger clone sits a single base away. High-throughput TCRbeta CDR3 sequencing of frozen genomic DNA was performed by immunoSEQ, with PCR amplification, mapping, bias correction and internal controls included. The paper's processing steps were these. Productive rearrangements were retained, and unique TCRbeta sequences were defined by the CDR3 nucleotide sequence together with the V and J gene. For a sequence to be called donor-reactive, it needed a frequency of at least 0.01% and at least 5-fold expansion in CFSE-low cells compared with unstimulated pre-transplant cells. To ensure at least 90% detection power, minimum frequency thresholds were set for each subject based on that subject's lowest-template unstimulated sample. Repertoire turnover was measured by Jensen-Shannon divergence between the top 1000 TCRbeta sequences post- and pre-transplant. Changes in detection of donor-reactive sequences were tested with two-sided Fisher's exact tests. Held by TCRdb, this immuneACCESS table contains in-frame sequences only and omits some clones. Under half of the omission traces to an unresolved V gene where checked; the cause of the rest is unknown. The D gene and trimming were derived from the DNA, and the V and J assignments and clone size from that table. The sample table holds 68,000 or so clones, of which under 90% were seen once. The ten top clones hold about 0.64% of the sample.

This specimen was CD4+ T cells from blood, taken before liver transplant. The receptor's source is a human donor who received a liver transplant. The chain links TRBV20-1 with TRBJ1-2; the D gene assignment is ambiguous. The CDR3 protein sequence reads: CSASPDYGYTF. The DNA sequence follows: TGCAGTGCTAGTCCAGACTATGGCTACACCTTC.